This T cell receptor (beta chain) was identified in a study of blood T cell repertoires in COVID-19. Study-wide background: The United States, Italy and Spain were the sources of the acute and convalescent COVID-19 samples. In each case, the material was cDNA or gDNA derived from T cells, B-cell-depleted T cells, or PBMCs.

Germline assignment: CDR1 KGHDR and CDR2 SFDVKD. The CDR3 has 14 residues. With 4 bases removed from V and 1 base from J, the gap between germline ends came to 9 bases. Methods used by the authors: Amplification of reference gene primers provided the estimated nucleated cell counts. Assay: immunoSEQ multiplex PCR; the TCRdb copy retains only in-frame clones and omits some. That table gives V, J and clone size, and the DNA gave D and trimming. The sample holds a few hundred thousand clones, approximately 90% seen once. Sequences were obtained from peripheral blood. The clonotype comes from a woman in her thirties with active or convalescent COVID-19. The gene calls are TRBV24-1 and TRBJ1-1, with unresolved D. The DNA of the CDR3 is TGTGCCACCAGTGAGGCCCCCCCGAACACTGAAGCTTTCTTT. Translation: CATSEAPPNTEAFF.